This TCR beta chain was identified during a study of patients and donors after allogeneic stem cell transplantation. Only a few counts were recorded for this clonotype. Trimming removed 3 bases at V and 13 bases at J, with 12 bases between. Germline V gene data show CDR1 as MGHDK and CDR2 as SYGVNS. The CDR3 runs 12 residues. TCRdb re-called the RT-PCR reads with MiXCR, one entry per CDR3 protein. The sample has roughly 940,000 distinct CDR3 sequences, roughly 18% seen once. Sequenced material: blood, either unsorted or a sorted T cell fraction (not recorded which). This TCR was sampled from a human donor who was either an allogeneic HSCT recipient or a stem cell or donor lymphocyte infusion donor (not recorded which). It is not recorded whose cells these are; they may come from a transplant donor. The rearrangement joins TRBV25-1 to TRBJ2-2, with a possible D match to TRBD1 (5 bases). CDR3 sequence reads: CASSEGPFALFF. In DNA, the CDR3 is TGTGCCAGCAGTGAGGGGCCGTTCGCGCTGTTTTTT.